This TCR beta chain derives from a study of human T cells and chemical hapten exposure. Study details: Largely, small differences in pooled library volume made per-sample TCR yields vary.

Described time point: patch test 3, about 24 weeks after DPC sensitization. The sample's treatment: therapeutic diphenylcyclopropenone sensitization with weekly scalp DPC. Donation of samples came from alopecia patients who were 18 to 70 years old and suitable for DPC. The trim removed 7 bases at V and 5 bases at J, leaving 7 bases unmatched. The CDR3 loop spans 14 amino acids. Germline CDR1 and CDR2: SNHLY and FYNNEI. MiXCR was run by TCRdb on the RACE reads, yielding one entry per CDR3 protein. The sample records roughly 100,000 distinct CDR3 sequences, less than 40% being singletons. This clonotype counts as medium-sized. The antigen is undetermined. Study-level points and caveats: Expanded TCR sets contained significantly more large CDR3 similarity clusters than controls.

The sequence came from a man aged 40-49 years with alopecia areata. Some clones in this sample may be carry-over from other donors' samples. V and J are TRBV2 and TRBJ2-3; 9 bases line up with TRBD1. The material was whole blood, obtained in connection with sensitization to the hapten diphenylcyclopropenone (DPC). The CDR3 spells CASIDRGEVDTQYF. The CDR3 DNA is TGTGCCAGCATAGACAGGGGGGAAGTAGATACGCAGTATTTT.